This TCR beta chain was identified in a study of identical twins. Healthy Caucasian donors formed the entire cohort. TCRdb used MiXCR to reprocess the 5' RACE reads, holding one entry per CDR3 protein. The sample has approximately 700,000 distinct CDR3 sequences, 15% to 20% seen once. Whole-study results and caveats: Out-of-frame beta chain sequences displayed weaker excess sharing between twins.

Comments on this clonotype: Its target is unknown.

Germline V gene lookup returns CDR1 SGHNT and CDR2 YYREEE (reference sequence). Trimming took off 4 bases at V and 2 bases at J, with 16 bases between the two ends. This CDR3 region has 15 residues. Separately, the same data were catalogued under a study of T cells expressing NK-cell markers. Per that study: The contribution of dominant NKG2C+ clonotypes to CD8+ T cells in more than five donors was 1.0-7.0%.

This receptor was taken from a woman aged 18-29 years in good health. The J gene is TRBJ2-7, the V gene TRBV5-4, with D perhaps assigned TRBD1 or TRBD2 (6 bases each). Sequencing was performed on PBMCs. The CDR3 is CASSLIGGLPYEQYF. CDR3 nucleotides: TGTGCCAGCAGCCTGATAGGGGGGTTACCCTACGAGCAGTACTTC.